This paragraph reports one T cell receptor (beta chain). Its antigen is not identified. The CDR3 contains 13 residues. Germline loops: CDR1 WSHSY, CDR2 SAAADI. V lost 10 bases and J lost 5, with 15 bases in between. This entry is derived from a study of T-cell memory formation after mild COVID-19. Overall study context: There were largely donor-specific TCR clusters.

The authors produced TCR alpha and TCR beta cDNA libraries with sample barcodes and UMIs by 5'RACE using constant-segment primers. One entry per CDR3 protein, called by TCRdb with MiXCR from the 5' RACE reads. The table includes some 300,000 distinct CDR3 sequences, roughly 19% detected once. Regarding the study as a whole: Cross-reactive memory appears to have joined, as suggested by some responding clones showing up in pre-infection memory.

V usage is TRBV10-2 and J usage is TRBJ2-4; D possibly uses TRBD1 or TRBD2 (6 bases each). Sequences were obtained from PBMCs or a T cell subset sorted from them (not recorded which). This TCR came from a young man who had mild COVID-19 (a few samples of this study predate the infection). Cell type and time point are not known. CDR3 in DNA: TGCGCCACCCAGATGGGGGGCGAAAACATTCAGTACTTC. Residues: CATQMGGENIQYF.